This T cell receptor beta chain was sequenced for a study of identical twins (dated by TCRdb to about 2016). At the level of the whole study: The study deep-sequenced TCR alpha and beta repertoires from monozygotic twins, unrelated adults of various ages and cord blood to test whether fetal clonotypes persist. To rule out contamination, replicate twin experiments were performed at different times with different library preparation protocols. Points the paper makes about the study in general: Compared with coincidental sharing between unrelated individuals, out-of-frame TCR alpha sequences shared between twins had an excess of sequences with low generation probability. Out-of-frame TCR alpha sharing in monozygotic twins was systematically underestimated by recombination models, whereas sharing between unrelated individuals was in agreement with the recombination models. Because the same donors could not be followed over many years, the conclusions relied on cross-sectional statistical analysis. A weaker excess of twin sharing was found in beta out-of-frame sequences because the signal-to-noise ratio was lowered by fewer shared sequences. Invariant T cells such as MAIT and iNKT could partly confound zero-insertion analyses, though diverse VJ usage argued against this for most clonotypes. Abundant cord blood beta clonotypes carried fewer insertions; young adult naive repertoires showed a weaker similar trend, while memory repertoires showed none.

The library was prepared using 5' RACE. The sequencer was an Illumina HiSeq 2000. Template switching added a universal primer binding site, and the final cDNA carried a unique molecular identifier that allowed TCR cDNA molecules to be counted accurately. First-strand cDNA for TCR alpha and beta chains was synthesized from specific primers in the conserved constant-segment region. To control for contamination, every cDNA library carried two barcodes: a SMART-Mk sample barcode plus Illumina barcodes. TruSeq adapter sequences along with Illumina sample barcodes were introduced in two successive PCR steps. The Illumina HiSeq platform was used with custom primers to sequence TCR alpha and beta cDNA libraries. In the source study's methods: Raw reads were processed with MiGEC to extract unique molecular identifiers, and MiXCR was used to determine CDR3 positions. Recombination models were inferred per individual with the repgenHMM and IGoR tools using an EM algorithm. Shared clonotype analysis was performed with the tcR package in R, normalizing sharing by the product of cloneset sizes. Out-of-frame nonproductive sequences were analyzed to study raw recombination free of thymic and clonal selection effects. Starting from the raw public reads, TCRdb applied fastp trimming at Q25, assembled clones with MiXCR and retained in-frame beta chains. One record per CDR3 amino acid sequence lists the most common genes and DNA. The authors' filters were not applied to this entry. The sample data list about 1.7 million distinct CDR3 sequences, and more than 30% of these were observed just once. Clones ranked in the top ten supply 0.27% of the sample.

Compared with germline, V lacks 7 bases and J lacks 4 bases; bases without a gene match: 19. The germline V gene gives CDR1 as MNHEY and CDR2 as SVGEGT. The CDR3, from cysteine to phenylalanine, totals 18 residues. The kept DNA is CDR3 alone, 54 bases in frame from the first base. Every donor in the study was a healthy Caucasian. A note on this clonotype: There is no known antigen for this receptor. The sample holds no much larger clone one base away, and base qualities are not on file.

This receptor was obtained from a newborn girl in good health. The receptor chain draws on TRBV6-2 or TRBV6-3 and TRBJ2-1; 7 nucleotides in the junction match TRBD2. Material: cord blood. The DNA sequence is TGTGCCAGCACCCTGGCGGGGGTTTTTTTAGCGGCGTACAATGAGCAGTTCTTC. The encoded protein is CASTLAGVFLAAYNEQFF.